This T cell receptor beta chain comes out of a study of blood T cell repertoires in COVID-19. Turning to the study itself: Researchers got acute and convalescent COVID-19 samples from the United States, Italy and Spain. Sample material is recorded as cDNA or gDNA derived from T cells, B-cell-depleted T cells, or PBMCs.

V was pared by 6 bases and J by 1 base, with 27 bases between. The germline gives CDR1 MNHEY, CDR2 SMNVEV (reference sequence). The CDR3 runs 19 residues. In the authors' workflow: By means of reference gene primer amplification, nucleated cell counts were estimated. Repertoires were generated with immunoSEQ multiplex PCR, while TCRdb's copy carries only in-frame clones and drops some. V and J calls and clone size come straight from that table; D and trimming were deduced from the DNA. The profile shows 310,000 or so clones, 87% of them singletons. Those enrolled in Seattle joined during active infection and were followed longitudinally afterward.

The gene calls are TRBV27 and TRBJ1-1; a possible D gene is TRBD1 (6 bases). The sequence derives from a man aged 25-45 years with COVID-19, enrolled during active disease. Sequences were obtained from peripheral blood. CDR3 DNA sequence: TGTGCCAGCAGCTCCTTATGGGGGCTTTCTATAGGCGGGAACACTGAAGCTTTCTTT. Encoded protein: CASSSLWGLSIGGNTEAFF.